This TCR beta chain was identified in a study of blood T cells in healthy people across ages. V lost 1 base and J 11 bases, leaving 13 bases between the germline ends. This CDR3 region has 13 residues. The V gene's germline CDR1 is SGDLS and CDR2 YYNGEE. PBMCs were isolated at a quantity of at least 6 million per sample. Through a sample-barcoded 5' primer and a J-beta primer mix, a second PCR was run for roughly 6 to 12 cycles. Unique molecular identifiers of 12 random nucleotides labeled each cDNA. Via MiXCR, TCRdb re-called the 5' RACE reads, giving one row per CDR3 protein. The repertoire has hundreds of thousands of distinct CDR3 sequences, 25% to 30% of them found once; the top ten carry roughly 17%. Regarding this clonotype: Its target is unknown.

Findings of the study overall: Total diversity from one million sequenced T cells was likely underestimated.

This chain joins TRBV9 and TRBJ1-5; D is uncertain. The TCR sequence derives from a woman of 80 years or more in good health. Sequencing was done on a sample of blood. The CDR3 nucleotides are TGTGCCAGCAGCGTAAACAGCCTGGGCGCCCAGCATTTT. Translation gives CASSVNSLGAQHF.